This passage covers 16 T cell receptor beta chains from one sample sequenced in a study of shared clonotypes between healthy human individuals. TCRdb's table, derived via immunoSEQ multiplex PCR, lists solely in-frame clones and lacks some. The table has some 2.4 million clones, 80% to 95% seen once; the top ten hold more than 0.35%. Sequenced sample: naive CD4+ T cells from PBMCs. The sample's subset: CD45RA+ positively selected. The receptors shown here come from a man aged 18 to 30 in good health. Some clones in this sample may be carry-over from other donors' samples.

The chain's CDR3 is CAWARQGVIETQYF. The CDR3 DNA reads TGTGCCTGGGCCAGACAGGGGGTAATAGAGACCCAGTACTTC. This chain connects TRBV30 to TRBJ2-5, with 9 bases matching TRBD1. This CDR3 comprises 14 residues. Germline V lookup: CDR1 GTSNPN, CDR2 SVGIG (reference sequence). Unmatched junction bases numbered 8, after V lost 5 bases and J lost 4 bases.

The chain combines TRBV5-6 with TRBJ2-7; D gene unclear. V shed 0 bases and J shed 7 bases, with 14 bases lying between them. This CDR3 contains 14 residues. Germline V CDR1 and CDR2: SGHDT, YYEEEE. CDR3 coding DNA: TGTGCCAGCAGCTTGGCCTACCCCGCTGTGGAGCAGTACTTC. It encodes CASSLAYPAVEQYF.

This clone was seen just once. This CDR3 reads CASSIPGQGNYGYTF. The CDR3 bases are TGTGCCAGCAGCATCCCGGGACAGGGAAACTATGGCTACACCTTC. J is TRBJ1-2 and V is TRBV5-6; 9 positions match TRBD1. This CDR3 comprises 15 residues. V gave up 4 bases and J gave up 2 bases; unmatched junction bases: 6. Germline CDR1 is SGHDT and CDR2 is YYEEEE.

This rearrangement joins TRBV27 to TRBJ2-3; 8 bases map to TRBD1. From germline, CDR1 is MNHEY and CDR2 SMNVEV (reference sequence). With V trimmed by 1 base and J by 3 bases, 15 bases remained unmatched. This CDR3 has 19 amino acids. CDR3 sequence reads: CASSLFSPRTGWETDTQYF. DNA of the CDR3: TGTGCCAGCAGTTTATTCTCCCCCCGGACAGGGTGGGAAACAGATACGCAGTATTTT.

CDR3 bases: TGTGCCAGCAGCCCGGGACTAGCGGGCTGGGAGACCCAGTACTTC. Its protein product is CASSPGLAGWETQYF. V and J are TRBV27 and TRBJ2-5, with TRBD2 matching over 12 bases. Germline CDR1 is MNHEY and CDR2 is SMNVEV (reference sequence). This CDR3 region has 15 residues. With V trimmed by 6 bases and J by 5 bases, 7 bases remained unmatched.

The CDR3: CASSPGQGYFYEQYF. The CDR3 bases are TGTGCCAGCAGTCCCGGACAGGGGTACTTCTACGAGCAGTACTTC. The chain couples TRBV7-2 to TRBJ2-7; TRBD1 agrees at 9 bases. Germline values: CDR1 SGHTA, CDR2 FQGNSA. J lost 3 bases, V lost 6 bases, and 9 bases had no gene match. This CDR3 has 15 amino acids.

V and J are TRBV5-6 and TRBJ2-5; the D is unclear. Looked up from germline, CDR1 is SGHDT and CDR2 is YYEEEE. Trimming took off 0 bases at V and 1 base at J, with 7 bases between the two ends. The length of the CDR3 is 14 residues. For the CDR3, the DNA is TGTGCCAGCAGCTTGGTGGGCATCCAAGAGACCCAGTACTTC. It is translated as CASSLVGIQETQYF.

J is TRBJ2-7 and V is TRBV28; 11 nucleotides agree with TRBD2. The CDR3 loop spans 16 amino acids. The germline CDR1 and CDR2 sequences are MDHEN and SYDVKM. V shed 5 bases, J shed 0 bases, and the junction held 6 bases outside the gene matches. This chain's CDR3 is CASSELGTSGSYEQYF. The CDR3 nucleotides are TGTGCCAGCAGTGAACTAGGGACTAGCGGCTCCTACGAGCAGTACTTC.

This chain connects TRBV29-1 to TRBJ1-1; D is perhaps TRBD1 (5 bases). V lost 6 bases and J lost 3, with 14 bases in between. Germline CDR1 and CDR2: SQVTM and ANQGSEA. This CDR3 comprises 13 residues. The CDR3 protein is CSVAGLMDTEAFF. DNA for the CDR3: TGCAGCGTCGCAGGGCTAATGGACACTGAAGCTTTCTTT.

This rearrangement joins TRBV5-1 to TRBJ1-2, with D possibly TRBD1 on 6 matching bases. V was pared by 6 bases and J by 0 bases, with 12 bases between. CDR1 is SGHRS, CDR2 YFSETQ, per germline. This CDR3 region has 14 residues. CDR3 DNA: TGCGCCAGCACCGAGGGGGGGCCTAACTATGGCTACACCTTC. Protein: CASTEGGPNYGYTF.

The chain couples TRBV11-2 to TRBJ2-7, with 8 bases that match TRBD1. With V trimmed by 1 base and J by 3 bases, 5 bases remained unmatched. The CDR3 runs to 15 residues. The germline V gene has CDR1 SGHAT and CDR2 FQNNGV. In DNA form, the CDR3 reads TGTGCCAGCAGCTTAGTGGCAGGGGGCGGCTACGAGCAGTACTTC. Translating gives CASSLVAGGGYEQYF.

V and J are TRBV18 and TRBJ1-1, with D unclear. CDR1 is KGHSH and CDR2 is LQKENI in the germline V gene. Trimming stripped 2 bases from V and 6 bases from J, with 16 bases between. The CDR3 covers 15 residues. This CDR3 reads CASSPARNQNAEAFF. DNA of the CDR3: TGTGCCAGCTCACCAGCCAGGAACCAGAATGCTGAAGCTTTCTTT.

This chain links TRBV7-9 with TRBJ2-7; D might be TRBD2 (7 bases). V lost 5 bases to trimming and J lost 6 bases, with 17 bases between them. The germline gives CDR1 SEHNR, CDR2 FQNEAQ (reference sequence). CDR3 length equals 14 residues. The CDR3 reads CASSRGAAGAEQYF. The CDR3 region has the DNA TGTGCCAGCAGCCGAGGGGCGGCGGGGGCCGAGCAGTACTTC.

The chain couples TRBV7-3 to TRBJ2-6; D is ambiguous. The CDR3 loop spans 17 amino acids. V lost 4 bases and J 0 bases, leaving 13 bases between the germline ends. Germline CDR1 reads SGHTA; CDR2 reads FQGTGA. This CDR3 reads CASSSSARASGANVLTF. The CDR3 nucleotides are TGTGCCAGCAGCTCCTCCGCGCGCGCCTCTGGGGCCAACGTCCTGACTTTC.

This rearrangement joins TRBV7-2 to TRBJ2-7, with TRBD2 as a possible D gene (6 bases). Trimming took off 4 bases at V and 5 bases at J, with 12 bases between the two ends. This CDR3 contains 13 residues. Germline CDR1 SGHTA, CDR2 FQGNSA. The CDR3 loop reads CASSSLRTNEQYF. The CDR3 region has the DNA TGTGCCAGCAGCTCCCTACGGACTAACGAGCAGTACTTC.

With regard to this clone: Other DNA sequences in the sample encode the same CDR3. The chain couples TRBV28 to TRBJ2-7; 7 bases line up with TRBD1. Germline values: CDR1 MDHEN, CDR2 SYDVKM. V lost 8 bases and J lost 2; bases outside the gene matches: 3. The CDR3 is 12 residues long. The CDR3 is CASRGQTYEQYF. The CDR3 DNA follows: TGTGCCAGCCGGGGACAGACCTACGAGCAGTACTTC.